A selection of T cell receptor beta chains follows, all from one sample in a study of cytomegalovirus exposure and HLA in healthy donors. Sequenced by immunoSEQ multiplex PCR; TCRdb stores in-frame clones only, minus some. This repertoire includes some 120,000 clones. The sample was PBMCs. These receptors all come from a man aged 25 to 40 in good health and CMV-seronegative. CDR3s include the opening cysteine and the closing phenylalanine or tryptophan. Each record gives: clone size, V gene, J gene, D gene, CDR3 DNA, CDR3 protein. A D gene is named only where the DNA matches it firmly. Clone size is given for some rows only: seen once, a few or many times, or a class if the clone is expanded.

clone size: NA
V gene: TRBV7-2
J gene: TRBJ1-1
D gene: NA
CDR3 DNA: TGTGCCAGCAGCTTTAATGAGGGCACTGAGGCTTTCTTT
CDR3 protein: CASSFNEGTEAFF

clone size: NA
V gene: TRBV7-9
J gene: TRBJ2-3
D gene: TRBD2
CDR3 DNA: TGTGCCAGCAGCTTACCCCCCCGGCTAGCGGGCCTCCACAATACGCAGTATTTT
CDR3 protein: CASSLPPRLAGLHNTQYF

clone size: NA
V gene: TRBV11-2
J gene: TRBJ2-7
D gene: NA
CDR3 DNA: TGTGCCAGCAGCTTAGATGCAGGGGCCGCAACCTACGAGCAGTACTTC
CDR3 protein: CASSLDAGAATYEQYF

clone size: NA
V gene: TRBV12-2
J gene: TRBJ2-3
D gene: NA
CDR3 DNA: TGTGCAAGTCGCTCCCACGAACAGTGTGGCACAGATACGCAGTATTTT
CDR3 protein: CASRSHEQCGTDTQYF

clone size: NA
V gene: TRBV5-6
J gene: TRBJ2-5
D gene: TRBD2
CDR3 DNA: TGTGCCAGCAGTGCTGGTCTAGCGGGGCTCTTGGAGCAGTACTTC
CDR3 protein: CASSAGLAGLLEQYF

clone size: NA
V gene: TRBV4-2
J gene: TRBJ2-7
D gene: TRBD2
CDR3 DNA: TGTGCCAGCAGCCTGGGACGGGGGGCCTACGAGCAGTACTTC
CDR3 protein: CASSLGRGAYEQYF

clone size: NA
V gene: TRBV28
J gene: TRBJ1-1
D gene: NA
CDR3 DNA: TGTGCCAGCAGTACCCGGGGGTGGACTGAAGCTTTCTTT
CDR3 protein: CASSTRGWTEAFF

clone size: NA
V gene: TRBV5-4
J gene: TRBJ1-2
D gene: TRBD1
CDR3 DNA: TGTGCCAGCAGCTCAGGACAGGGGTCCCCTTATGGCTACACCTTC
CDR3 protein: CASSSGQGSPYGYTF

clone size: NA
V gene: TRBV27
J gene: TRBJ2-3
D gene: TRBD1
CDR3 DNA: TGTGCCAGCAGTTTCCTGGGACAGGGGACAGATACGCAGTATTTT
CDR3 protein: CASSFLGQGTDTQYF

clone size: NA
V gene: TRBV6-1
J gene: TRBJ2-7
D gene: NA
CDR3 DNA: TGTGCCAGCAGTTATTCAGGGGTCCCCTACGAGCAGTACTTC
CDR3 protein: CASSYSGVPYEQYF

clone size: NA
V gene: TRBV4-3
J gene: TRBJ2-7
D gene: NA
CDR3 DNA: TGCGCCAGCAGCCACCACGAGGACAACGAGCAGTACTTC
CDR3 protein: CASSHHEDNEQYF

clone size: NA
V gene: TRBV19
J gene: TRBJ2-7
D gene: NA
CDR3 DNA: TGTGCCAGTAGTCCCACCCCGGCAGGGTTCTACGAGCAGTACTTC
CDR3 protein: CASSPTPAGFYEQYF

clone size: NA
V gene: TRBV21-1
J gene: TRBJ2-2
D gene: NA
CDR3 DNA: TGTGCCAGCAGCGCACCACTGGAAGGGGTGGTCGGGGAGCTGTTTTTT
CDR3 protein: CASSAPLEGVVGELFF

clone size: NA
V gene: TRBV2
J gene: TRBJ2-5
D gene: TRBD2
CDR3 DNA: TGTGCCAGCAGTGATGGTCTGGGACTAGCGGGCCAGCAAGAGACCCAGTACTTC
CDR3 protein: CASSDGLGLAGQQETQYF

clone size: medium-sized
V gene: TRBV19
J gene: TRBJ1-1
D gene: NA
CDR3 DNA: TGTGCCAGTAGTATACGGGGGAGGGGCACTGAAGCTTTCTTT
CDR3 protein: CASSIRGRGTEAFF

clone size: NA
V gene: TRBV6-1
J gene: TRBJ1-2
D gene: TRBD1
CDR3 DNA: TGTGCCAGCGTTTCCGTTGGGACAGTCTATGGCTACACCTTC
CDR3 protein: CASVSVGTVYGYTF

clone size: NA
V gene: TRBV4-1
J gene: TRBJ1-1
D gene: NA
CDR3 DNA: TGCGCCAGCAGCCAAGCAGTCACCACTGAAGCTTTCTTT
CDR3 protein: CASSQAVTTEAFF

clone size: NA
V gene: TRBV7-2
J gene: TRBJ2-7
D gene: NA
CDR3 DNA: TGTGCCAGCAGCTTAGGGCCCCAGCGGGAGCAGTACTTC
CDR3 protein: CASSLGPQREQYF

clone size: NA
V gene: TRBV25-1
J gene: TRBJ2-3
D gene: TRBD1
CDR3 DNA: TGTGCCAGCAGTACCGGGACAGGGGCAGATACGCAGTATTTT
CDR3 protein: CASSTGTGADTQYF

clone size: NA
V gene: TRBV5-4
J gene: TRBJ2-1
D gene: TRBD1
CDR3 DNA: TGTGCCAGCAGCTTGGACGGGACAGGGTACAATGAGCAGTTCTTC
CDR3 protein: CASSLDGTGYNEQFF

clone size: NA
V gene: TRBV6-5
J gene: TRBJ1-2
D gene: TRBD1
CDR3 DNA: TGTGCCAGCAGTGAGACAGGGGTGGACTATGGCTACACCTTC
CDR3 protein: CASSETGVDYGYTF

clone size: NA
V gene: TRBV6-1
J gene: TRBJ2-1
D gene: NA
CDR3 DNA: TGTGCCAGCAGTGGAAGAGGTTGGAATGAGCAGTTCTTC
CDR3 protein: CASSGRGWNEQFF

clone size: NA
V gene: TRBV28
J gene: TRBJ2-1
D gene: NA
CDR3 DNA: TGTGCCAGCACCTCCGACTATGCCGGAGAGCAGTTCTTC
CDR3 protein: CASTSDYAGEQFF

clone size: NA
V gene: TRBV20-1
J gene: TRBJ1-2
D gene: NA
CDR3 DNA: TGCAGTGCTAGCAGGGACTATGGCTACACCTTC
CDR3 protein: CSASRDYGYTF

clone size: NA
V gene: TRBV6-1
J gene: TRBJ2-1
D gene: NA
CDR3 DNA: TGTGCCAGCAGTTCCGCAGGATACAATGAGCAGTTCTTC
CDR3 protein: CASSSAGYNEQFF

clone size: NA
V gene: TRBV25-1
J gene: TRBJ2-6
D gene: NA
CDR3 DNA: TGTGCCAGCAGTGAACCCGATCGGACATTCTCTGGGGCCAACGTCCTGACTTTC
CDR3 protein: CASSEPDRTFSGANVLTF

clone size: NA
V gene: TRBV9
J gene: TRBJ2-3
D gene: NA
CDR3 DNA: TGTGCCAGCAGCGTAGTAGGGGCGGTTAGCACAGATACGCAGTATTTT
CDR3 protein: CASSVVGAVSTDTQYF

clone size: NA
V gene: TRBV7-2
J gene: TRBJ1-5
D gene: NA
CDR3 DNA: TGTGCCAGCAGCTTCGGGGAACAGCCCCAGCATTTT
CDR3 protein: CASSFGEQPQHF

clone size: NA
V gene: TRBV27
J gene: TRBJ2-1
D gene: NA
CDR3 DNA: TGTGCCAGCAGAGTGCCGCGGCAGGGGATCCACAATGAGCAGTTCTTC
CDR3 protein: CASRVPRQGIHNEQFF

clone size: NA
V gene: TRBV7-2
J gene: TRBJ1-1
D gene: NA
CDR3 DNA: TGTGCCAGCAGCCAGGACAGACAGAACACTGAAGCTTTCTTT
CDR3 protein: CASSQDRQNTEAFF

clone size: NA
V gene: TRBV7-9
J gene: TRBJ2-7
D gene: TRBD1
CDR3 DNA: TGTGCCAGCAGCTGGGACAGGGCTGTCTACGAGCAGTACTTC
CDR3 protein: CASSWDRAVYEQYF

clone size: NA
V gene: TRBV6-5
J gene: TRBJ1-2
D gene: NA
CDR3 DNA: TGTGCCAGCAGTTACTCGGCAGGCTTTAGGGGCTACACCTTC
CDR3 protein: CASSYSAGFRGYTF

clone size: NA
V gene: TRBV10-3
J gene: TRBJ2-7
D gene: NA
CDR3 DNA: TGTGCCATCAGTGAGTCCAGGGCCAGCTCCTACGAGCAGTACTTC
CDR3 protein: CAISESRASSYEQYF

clone size: NA
V gene: TRBV4-1
J gene: TRBJ1-1
D gene: NA
CDR3 DNA: TGCGCCAGCAGCGCCCAGGTGAACACTGAAGCTTTCTTT
CDR3 protein: CASSAQVNTEAFF

clone size: NA
V gene: TRBV11-2
J gene: TRBJ2-7
D gene: NA
CDR3 DNA: TGTGCCAGCAGCAGTAGCGTGCAGTACTTC
CDR3 protein: CASSSSVQYF

clone size: NA
V gene: TRBV28
J gene: TRBJ1-2
D gene: NA
CDR3 DNA: TGTGCCAGCAGTTTCGCGGCTTACTATGGCTACACCTTC
CDR3 protein: CASSFAAYYGYTF

clone size: NA
V gene: TRBV7-8
J gene: TRBJ1-2
D gene: NA
CDR3 DNA: TGTGCCAGCAGCTCTTTGGTCGAGGCAGTTTATGGCTACACCTTC
CDR3 protein: CASSSLVEAVYGYTF

clone size: NA
V gene: TRBV27
J gene: TRBJ1-2
D gene: NA
CDR3 DNA: TGTGCCAGCAGTTTCGGGAGGGGGTCATATGGCTACACCTTC
CDR3 protein: CASSFGRGSYGYTF

clone size: NA
V gene: TRBV9
J gene: TRBJ2-5
D gene: TRBD2
CDR3 DNA: TGTGCCAGCAGCGTAGTTGGTTCCGGGGGGGCCCAAGAGACCCAGTACTTC
CDR3 protein: CASSVVGSGGAQETQYF

clone size: NA
V gene: TRBV4-3
J gene: TRBJ2-1
D gene: NA
CDR3 DNA: TGCGCCAGCAGCCAAGTAGGCACAACGGGGGAGTTCTTC
CDR3 protein: CASSQVGTTGEFF

clone size: NA
V gene: TRBV13
J gene: TRBJ2-5
D gene: TRBD1
CDR3 DNA: TGTGCCAGCAGCTTAGCACAGGGGCAAGAGACCCAGTACTTC
CDR3 protein: CASSLAQGQETQYF

clone size: NA
V gene: TRBV18
J gene: TRBJ2-7
D gene: NA
CDR3 DNA: TGTGCCAGCTCACCACGGGACATTTACGAGCAGTACTTC
CDR3 protein: CASSPRDIYEQYF

clone size: NA
V gene: TRBV5-5
J gene: TRBJ2-3
D gene: NA
CDR3 DNA: TGTGCCAGCAGCGTAGGGGGTCGCGGGACAGATACGCAGTATTTT
CDR3 protein: CASSVGGRGTDTQYF

clone size: NA
V gene: TRBV21-1
J gene: TRBJ2-5
D gene: NA
CDR3 DNA: TGTGCCAGCAGCACAGGAACCCGAGAGACCCAGTACTTC
CDR3 protein: CASSTGTRETQYF

clone size: NA
V gene: TRBV6-1
J gene: TRBJ2-3
D gene: NA
CDR3 DNA: TGTGCCAGCAGTGAGGGGTGGGGCCTGACGGATACGCAGTATTTT
CDR3 protein: CASSEGWGLTDTQYF

clone size: NA
V gene: TRBV29-1
J gene: TRBJ2-5
D gene: TRBD1
CDR3 DNA: TGCAGCGCCCTGACAGGGCGGGAAGAGACCCAGTACTTC
CDR3 protein: CSALTGREETQYF

clone size: NA
V gene: TRBV11-3
J gene: TRBJ2-3
D gene: TRBD1
CDR3 DNA: TGTGCCAGTCGACAGGGTGGCACAGATACGCAGTATTTT
CDR3 protein: CASRQGGTDTQYF

clone size: NA
V gene: TRBV6-6
J gene: TRBJ1-6
D gene: TRBD1
CDR3 DNA: TGTGCCAGCACATGGACAGGGGGCTATAATTCACCCCTCCACTTT
CDR3 protein: CASTWTGGYNSPLHF

clone size: NA
V gene: TRBV6-1
J gene: TRBJ2-7
D gene: NA
CDR3 DNA: TGTGCCAGCAGTCCAAGGAGCGAGCAGTACTTC
CDR3 protein: CASSPRSEQYF